This entry describes one TCR beta chain. The antigen is unknown. V lost 3 bases to trimming and J lost 0 bases, with 9 bases between them. The germline V gene encodes CDR1 LNHDA and CDR2 SQIVND (reference sequence). The CDR3 has 15 amino acids. This entry is derived from a study of cytomegalovirus exposure and HLA in healthy donors. Study-wide results and limits: V- and J-gene trimming of TCR beta was linked (in a later analysis) to a missense DCLRE1C variant. Apart from CMV serostatus, no immune exposure information was available. In vitro checks showed that a few CMV-associated chains really do target CMV antigens. Among TCR beta chains, those listed as cytomegalovirus-associated numbered fewer than 200.

The PCR employed 60 Vbeta primers together with 13 Jbeta primers. Here immunoSEQ multiplex PCR was the method, and the copy in TCRdb shows in-frame clones only, minus some. The table shows about 130,000 clones, with roughly 79% occurring only once. The source of this sequence is a woman in her fifties or sixties in good health and CMV-seronegative. Source material: PBMCs. V gene TRBV19 combines with J gene TRBJ1-5; D call uncertain. The DNA of the CDR3 is TGTGCCAGTAGTATCCCAGGCTATAGCAATCAGCCCCAGCATTTT. Encoded protein: CASSIPGYSNQPQHF.